The present T cell receptor beta chain was sequenced within a study of cytomegalovirus exposure and HLA in healthy donors. Study-level results: Sequencing depth across donors, presence/absence analyses assumed, was roughly uniform.

Note on this clone: Antigen: not known.

The study ran its PCR with 60 Vbeta and 13 Jbeta primers. Measured with immunoSEQ multiplex PCR; TCRdb has only the in-frame clones, and not every one. The data hold more than 200,000 clones, with about 84% observed a single time. The receptor was derived from a human donor in good health. The sequenced sample consisted of PBMCs.

The CDR3 here is CASNPTGVDLRELFF. The CDR3 DNA sequence: TGTGCCAGCAACCCCACAGGGGTCGATTTGAGGGAGCTGTTTTTT. The chain links TRBV6-5 to TRBJ2-2, with 7 bases matching TRBD1. The CDR3 sequence is 15 residues long. The V gene end was trimmed by 7 bases and the J gene end by 9 bases; junction bases not matched to a gene: 14. Germline CDR1 is MNHEY and CDR2 is SVGAGI.